What follows is one T cell receptor (beta chain) and its context. Antigen: not known. The record originates from a study of CD8 T cells in ankylosing spondylitis. Findings and caveats of the study: In ankylosing spondylitis patients, matched synovial fluid reportedly showed significant enrichment of disease-linked clones.

Making use of molecular barcodes, quantitative 5'-RACE generated TCR beta libraries. Each CDR3 protein is one row after TCRdb ran MiXCR on the 5' RACE reads. The sample lists around 340,000 distinct CDR3 sequences, approximately 14% occurring once. Germline V gene lookup returns CDR1 SGHNT and CDR2 YENEEA. J was trimmed by 5 bases and V by 4 bases; bases with no gene match: 3. This CDR3 has 14 residues. The sequence derives from a male donor with ankylosing spondylitis or in good health (not recorded which). Sample: blood, either unsorted or a sorted T cell fraction (not recorded which). This chain links TRBV11-3 with TRBJ2-1; 9 bases are a match to TRBD1. The DNA for the CDR3 is TGTGCCAGCAGCTCGCGGACAGGGGACAATGAGCAGTTCTTC. This gives the protein CASSSRTGDNEQFF.